The 15 T cell receptor beta chains in this list originate from one sample, sequenced in a study of T cells in Graves' hyperthyroidism and ophthalmopathy. The investigators amplified TCR beta CDR3 regions from RNA transcripts. First-round RT-PCR targeting the TCR CDR3 was performed with the HTBI primer set. TCRdb used MiXCR to reprocess the multiplex PCR reads, holding one entry per CDR3 protein. The profile shows around 200,000 distinct CDR3 sequences, more than 15% of them singletons. The sample taken for sequencing was blood. The receptors here all came from a woman aged 45-59 years with Graves' hyperthyroidism.

The V call is TRBV24-1, the J call TRBJ1-6; 11 bases match TRBD1. Germline assignment: CDR1 KGHDR and CDR2 SFDVKD. This CDR3 spans 14 amino acids. Unmatched junction bases numbered 2, after V lost 7 bases and J lost 7 bases. The CDR3 sequence: CATRGQGANSPLHF. CDR3 nucleotide sequence: TGTGCCACCAGAGGACAGGGGGCAAATTCACCCCTCCACTTT.

The table lists this clonotype with a few counts. This chain connects TRBV11-2 to TRBJ1-6; possibly TRBD1 for D (6 bases). The CDR3 length is 17 residues. V was trimmed by 3 bases and J by 5 bases, leaving 17 bases between them. Germline CDR1 reads SGHAT; CDR2 reads FQNNGV. CDR3 region: CASSLIASGVHNSPLHF. The CDR3, as DNA: TGTGCCAGCAGCTTGATTGCTTCAGGGGTCCATAATTCACCCCTCCACTTT.

This clonotype was counted at least ten times. This may be a read error, as it is one base from a much larger clone. V gene TRBV7-9 combines with J gene TRBJ1-5, with a tentative D call TRBD1 (5 bases). The V end was cut by 1 base, the J end by 2 bases, with 6 bases between. Germline-derived CDR1 and CDR2 are SEHNR and FQNEAQ (reference sequence). This CDR3 has 14 amino acids. Here the CDR3 DNA reads TGTGCCAGCAGCTTAGTAGGGGGCAATCAGCCCCAGCATTTT. This encodes CASSLVGGNQPQHF.

The rearrangement uses TRBV18 and TRBJ2-2; D tentatively reads TRBD1 or TRBD2 (6 bases each). Germline CDR1 KGHSH, CDR2 LQKENI. The CDR3 sequence is 15 residues long. V was pared by 3 bases and J by 8 bases, with 16 bases between. This CDR3 is CASSPGGASPGELFF. The CDR3 bases are TGTGCCAGCTCACCGGGGGGCGCAAGTCCTGGGGAGCTGTTTTTT.

At least ten counts were recorded for this clonotype. The chain joins TRBV25-1 to TRBJ1-2; D is uncertain. Germline-derived CDR1 and CDR2 are MGHDK and SYGVNS. The CDR3 is 12 residues long. The V end lost 0 bases, the J end lost 8 bases, and 7 bases lay between the germline ends. The CDR3: CASSEYIGGYTF. The CDR3 nucleotides are TGTGCCAGCAGTGAATATATTGGGGGCTACACCTTC.

This clonotype was seen a handful of times. Its ends do not fully match the called genes, so a read error is possible. This rearrangement joins TRBV7-9 to TRBJ1-4, with D hard to call. The germline gives CDR1 SEHNR, CDR2 FQNEAQ (reference sequence). The CDR3 totals 15 residues. CDR3 residues: CASNLSQATNEKLFF. CDR3 bases: TGTGCCAGCAACTTAAGTCAGGCAACTAATGAAAAACTGTTTTTT.

This clonotype was counted many times. V usage is TRBV6-1 and J usage is TRBJ1-2; the D gene is possibly TRBD1 (5 bases). Germline V gives CDR1 MNHNS, CDR2 SASEGT. Trimming stripped 6 bases from V and 3 bases from J, with 8 bases between. The CDR3 runs 12 residues. For the CDR3, the DNA is TGTGCCAGCAGGGGGCTCGACTATGGCTACACCTTC. Translating it yields CASRGLDYGYTF.

The sample holds many counts of this clonotype. The chain recombines TRBV7-2 with TRBJ2-4; D not resolved. Trimming took 5 bases from V and 1 from J, leaving 6 bases between them. Germline V CDR1 and CDR2: SGHTA, FQGNSA. The CDR3 extends over 13 amino acids. CDR3: CASSQTAKNIQYF. CDR3 in DNA: TGTGCCAGCAGCCAGACCGCCAAAAACATTCAGTACTTC.

This clonotype was observed a few times. The gene calls are TRBV25-1 and TRBJ2-5; TRBD1 or TRBD2 may be the D gene (6 bases each). This CDR3 region has 15 residues. The germline V and J ends were trimmed by 3 bases and 5 bases, with 16 bases remaining between them. The germline V gene encodes CDR1 MGHDK and CDR2 SYGVNS. In nucleotides, the CDR3 is TGTGCCAGCAGTGAGAGGGGGAGGTTTTGGGAGACCCAGTACTTC. Its protein product is CASSERGRFWETQYF.

Ten or more counts support this clonotype. The rearrangement links TRBV7-9 to TRBJ1-2; 9 bases are a match to TRBD1. The trim removed 5 bases at V and 8 bases at J, leaving 6 bases unmatched. Looked up from germline, CDR1 is SEHNR and CDR2 is FQNEAQ (reference sequence). CDR3 size: 13 residues. This CDR3 is CASSTQGAQGYTF. The CDR3 bases are TGTGCCAGCAGCACACAGGGGGCGCAGGGCTACACCTTC.

This clonotype occurred many times. The chain employs TRBV3-1 and TRBJ2-5; D remains unclear. This CDR3 has 16 residues. The V gene lost 1 base and the J gene lost 10 bases, with 22 bases spanning the gap. Germline values: CDR1 LGHDT, CDR2 YNNKEL (reference sequence). The CDR3 DNA is TGTGCCAGCAGCCAAGCATTTATAGGCATGCCCACTGGCCAGTACTTC. Protein sequence: CASSQAFIGMPTGQYF.

This clonotype was observed many times. This sequence joins TRBV20-1 and TRBJ1-2; 8 bases align to TRBD1. The CDR3 totals 15 residues. Trimming at V came to 0 bases and at J to 7 bases, leaving 10 bases not matched to a gene. Germline V lookup: CDR1 DFQATT, CDR2 SNEGSKA (reference sequence). The CDR3 is CSARDIGQGAGGYTF. The CDR3 region has the DNA TGCAGTGCTAGAGATATCGGGCAGGGGGCGGGTGGCTACACCTTC.

The chain carries TRBV18 and TRBJ1-4; D gene ambiguous. This CDR3 region has 16 residues. Germline V CDR1 and CDR2: KGHSH, LQKENI. V was trimmed by 2 bases and J by 3 bases, leaving 13 bases between them. CDR3 nucleotides: TGTGCCAGCTCACCAGATGGTCACGCACCTAATGAAAAACTGTTTTTT. Translating gives CASSPDGHAPNEKLFF.

This clonotype was recorded at least ten times. The chain is built from TRBV20-1 and TRBJ2-1; D possibly corresponds to TRBD2 (7 bases). This CDR3 region has 16 residues. The V gene's germline CDR1 is DFQATT and CDR2 SNEGSKA (reference sequence). V was shortened by 6 bases and J by 2 bases, with 20 bases between the two germline ends. The CDR3 bases are TGCAGTGCCCTGTATGCCGGGCGGGGGCCCTACAATGAGCAGTTCTTC. This encodes CSALYAGRGPYNEQFF.

This clonotype was observed at least ten times. The chain has TRBV2 and TRBJ2-3, with 13 bases lining up with TRBD2. The CDR3 loop spans 15 amino acids. Germline V lookup: CDR1 SNHLY, CDR2 FYNNEI. V was clipped by 6 bases and J by 6 bases; unmatched bases: 6. The CDR3 sequence: CASRPTSGGSDTQYF. The CDR3 DNA sequence: TGTGCCAGCAGACCGACTAGCGGGGGGTCGGATACGCAGTATTTT.